The clone carrying this T cell receptor (beta chain) has just one count. Germline CDR1 and CDR2: MNHNY and SVGAGI (reference sequence). The CDR3 is 13 residues long. Germline trimming cut 6 bases from V and 10 bases from J; bases unmatched to any gene: 9. These data belong to a study of cytomegalovirus exposure and HLA in healthy donors. Vbeta (60) and Jbeta (13) primers were used in the PCR. Sequenced by immunoSEQ multiplex PCR; TCRdb stores in-frame clones only, minus some. Of about 150,000 clones in the sample, about four fifths were seen once. Sequencing used PBMCs. The TCR comes from a young man in good health and CMV-seropositive. V is TRBV6-6 and J is TRBJ2-3, with TRBD2 matching over 8 bases. CDR3 in amino acids: CASSSPGLEAQYF. The CDR3 DNA follows: TGTGCCAGCAGCTCCCCGGGACTAGAGGCGCAGTATTTT.